This record concerns one TCR beta chain sequence. Antigen specificity is unknown. This entry is derived from a study of cytomegalovirus exposure and HLA in healthy donors. TCRdb keeps only in-frame clones here, not all; method: immunoSEQ multiplex PCR. The table lists under 250,000 clones, around 90% of them singletons. Germline V lookup: CDR1 SGHRS, CDR2 YFSETQ. This CDR3 contains 16 residues. V lost 3 bases, J lost 0 bases, and 13 bases lay in between. Study-level points and caveats: Testing in vitro showed a few CMV-associated chains specific for CMV antigens. Investigators reported fewer than 200 TCR beta chains as tied to cytomegalovirus.

Sequences were obtained from PBMCs. The receptor was derived from a woman under 30 in good health and CMV-seronegative. The chain joins TRBV5-1 to TRBJ2-4, with D maybe TRBD1 (6 bases). In DNA, the CDR3 is TGCGCCAGCAGCTCTACAGGGTCACTAGCCAAAAACATTCAGTACTTC. Translated, it gives CASSSTGSLAKNIQYF.